This T cell receptor (beta chain) was captured by sequencing in a study of T cell responses to AZD1222 COVID-19 vaccine. Study details: Analyses pooled second doses at about 4 or about 12 weeks. Points from the study as a whole: Of spike-specific TCRs, nearly half reportedly target regions left unmutated in variants. No repertoire was sampled before or during the peak T cell response, only after it. It should be noted that donors were predominantly white British and more often female, and clonal diversity was possibly underestimated.

The protocol was immunoSEQ multiplex PCR, while the TCRdb copy is restricted to in-frame clones and leaves out a portion. This table holds 90,000 to 110,000 clones, approximately 90% found once. As for this clone: The antigen is undetermined.

Germline V lookup: CDR1 SGHNT, CDR2 YYREEE (reference sequence). The V gene end was trimmed by 5 bases and the J gene end by 2 bases; junction bases not matched to a gene: 6. This CDR3 is built from 14 residues. The sequences come from peripheral blood, collected on day 0 of AZD1222 vaccination. This clonotype was sampled from an adult in good health. V and J are TRBV5-4 and TRBJ2-7, with 8 bases matching TRBD1. For the CDR3, the DNA is TGTGCCAGCAGTCGGACAGGGAGGCCCTACGAGCAGTACTTC. Protein: CASSRTGRPYEQYF.